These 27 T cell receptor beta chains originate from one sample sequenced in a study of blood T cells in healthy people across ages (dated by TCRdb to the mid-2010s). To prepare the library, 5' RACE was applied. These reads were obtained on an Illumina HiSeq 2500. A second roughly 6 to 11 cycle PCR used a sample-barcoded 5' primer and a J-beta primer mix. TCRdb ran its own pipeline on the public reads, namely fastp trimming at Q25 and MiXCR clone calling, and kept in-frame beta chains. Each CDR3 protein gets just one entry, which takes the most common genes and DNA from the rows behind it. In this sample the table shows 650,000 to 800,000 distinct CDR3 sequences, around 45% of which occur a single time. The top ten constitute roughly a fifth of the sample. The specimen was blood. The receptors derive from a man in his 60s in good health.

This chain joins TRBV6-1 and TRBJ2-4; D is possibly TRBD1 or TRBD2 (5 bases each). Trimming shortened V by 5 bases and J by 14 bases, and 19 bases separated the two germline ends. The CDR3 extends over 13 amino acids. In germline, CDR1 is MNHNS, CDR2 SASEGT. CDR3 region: CASSPLDPGDEYF. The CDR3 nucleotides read TGTGCCAGCAGTCCCTTAGACCCCGGGGACGAGTACTTC.

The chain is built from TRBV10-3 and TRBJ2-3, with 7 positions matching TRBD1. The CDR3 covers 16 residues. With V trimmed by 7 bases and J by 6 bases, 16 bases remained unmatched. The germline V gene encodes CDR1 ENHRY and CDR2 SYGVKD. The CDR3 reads CAIMSRGQAGLDTQYF. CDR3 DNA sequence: TGTGCCATCATGTCTAGAGGACAGGCCGGCCTGGATACGCAGTATTTT.

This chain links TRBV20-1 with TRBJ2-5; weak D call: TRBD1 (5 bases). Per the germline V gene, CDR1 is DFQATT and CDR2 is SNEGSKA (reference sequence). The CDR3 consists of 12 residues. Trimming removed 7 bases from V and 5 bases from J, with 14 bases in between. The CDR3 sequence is CSVRRAGETQYF. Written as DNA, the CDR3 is TGCAGTGTCCGCAGGGCCGGCGAGACCCAGTACTTC.

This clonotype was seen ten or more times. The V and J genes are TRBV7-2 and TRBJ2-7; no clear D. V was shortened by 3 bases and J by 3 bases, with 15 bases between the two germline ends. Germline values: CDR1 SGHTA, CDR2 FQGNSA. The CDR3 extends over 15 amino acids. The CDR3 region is CASSLVAWASYEQYF. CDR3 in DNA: TGTGCCAGCAGCTTGGTGGCCTGGGCCAGCTACGAGCAGTACTTC.

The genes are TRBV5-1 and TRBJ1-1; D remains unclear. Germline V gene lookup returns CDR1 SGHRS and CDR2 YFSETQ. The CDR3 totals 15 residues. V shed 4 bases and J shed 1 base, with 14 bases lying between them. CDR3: CASSPAPSSNTEAFF. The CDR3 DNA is TGCGCCAGCAGCCCTGCCCCCTCATCGAACACTGAAGCTTTCTTT. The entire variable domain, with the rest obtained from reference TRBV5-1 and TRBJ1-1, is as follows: KAGVTQTPRYLIKTRGQQVTLSCSPISGHRSVSWYQQTPGQGLQFLFEYFSETQRNKGNFPGRFSGRQFSNSRSEMNVSTLELGDSALYLCASSPAPSSNTEAFFGQGTRLTVV.

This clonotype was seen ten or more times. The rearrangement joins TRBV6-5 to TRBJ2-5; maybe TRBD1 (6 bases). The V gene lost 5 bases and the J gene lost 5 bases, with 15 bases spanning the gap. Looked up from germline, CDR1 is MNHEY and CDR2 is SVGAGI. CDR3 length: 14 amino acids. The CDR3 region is CASSTSTGLETQYF. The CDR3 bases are TGTGCCAGCAGTACATCTACAGGGTTGGAGACCCAGTACTTC.

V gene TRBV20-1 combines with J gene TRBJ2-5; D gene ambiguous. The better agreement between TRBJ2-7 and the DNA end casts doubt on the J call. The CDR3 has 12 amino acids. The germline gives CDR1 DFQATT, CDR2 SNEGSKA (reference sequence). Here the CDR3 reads CSATGPTPEQYF. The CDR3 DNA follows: TGCAGTGCTACCGGCCCCACCCCCGAGCAGTACTTC.

CDR3 DNA: TGTGCCATCAGCCCTGACAGGGGGAACTACGAGCAGTACTTC. Translation: CAISPDRGNYEQYF. The gene calls are TRBV10-3 and TRBJ2-5; 9 bases map to TRBD1. Matching the DNA end better, TRBJ2-7 makes the J call doubtful. In germline, CDR1 is ENHRY, CDR2 SYGVKD. The CDR3 has 14 amino acids.

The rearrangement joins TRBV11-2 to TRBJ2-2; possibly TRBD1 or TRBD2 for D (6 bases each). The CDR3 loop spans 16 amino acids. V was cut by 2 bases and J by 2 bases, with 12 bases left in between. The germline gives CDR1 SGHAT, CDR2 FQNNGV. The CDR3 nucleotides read TGTGCCAGCAGCTTACAAGGGGGGTCAAACACCGGGGAGCTGTTTTTT. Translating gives CASSLQGGSNTGELFF.

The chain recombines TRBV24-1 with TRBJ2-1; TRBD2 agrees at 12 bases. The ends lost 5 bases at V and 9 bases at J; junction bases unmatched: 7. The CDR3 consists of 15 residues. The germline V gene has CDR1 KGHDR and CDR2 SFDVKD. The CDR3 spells CATSVTSGGRGEQFF. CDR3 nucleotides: TGTGCCACCAGTGTAACTAGCGGGGGGCGGGGTGAGCAGTTCTTC.

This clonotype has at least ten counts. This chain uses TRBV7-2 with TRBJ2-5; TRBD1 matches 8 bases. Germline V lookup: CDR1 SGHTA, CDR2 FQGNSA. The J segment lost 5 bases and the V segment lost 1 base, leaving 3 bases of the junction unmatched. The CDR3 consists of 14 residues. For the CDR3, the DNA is TGTGCCAGCAGCTTAGGGACAGGGCCGGAGACCCAGTACTTC. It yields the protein CASSLGTGPETQYF. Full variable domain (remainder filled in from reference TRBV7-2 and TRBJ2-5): GAGVSQSPSNKVTEKGKDVELRCDPISGHTALYWYRQSLGQGLEFLIYFQGNSAPDKSGLPSDRFSAERTGGSVSTLTIQRTQQEDSAVYLCASSLGTGPETQYFGPGTRLLVL.

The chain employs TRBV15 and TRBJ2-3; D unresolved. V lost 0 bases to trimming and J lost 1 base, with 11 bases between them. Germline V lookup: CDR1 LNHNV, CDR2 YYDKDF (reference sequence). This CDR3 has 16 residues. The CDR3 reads CATSREGNEGTDTQYF. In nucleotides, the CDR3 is TGTGCCACCAGCAGAGAAGGGAACGAGGGCACAGATACGCAGTATTTT.

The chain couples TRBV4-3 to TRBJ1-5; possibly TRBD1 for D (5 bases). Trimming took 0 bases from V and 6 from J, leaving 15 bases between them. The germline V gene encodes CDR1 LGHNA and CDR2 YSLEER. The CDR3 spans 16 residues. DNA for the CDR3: TGCGCCAGCAGCCAAGATCTAGGGACCCTCAGTCAGCCCCAGCATTTT. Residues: CASSQDLGTLSQPQHF.

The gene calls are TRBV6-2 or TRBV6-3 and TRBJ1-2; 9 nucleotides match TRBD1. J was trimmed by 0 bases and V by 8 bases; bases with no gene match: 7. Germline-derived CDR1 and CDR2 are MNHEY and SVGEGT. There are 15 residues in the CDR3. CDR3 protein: CASRGTGNANYGYTF. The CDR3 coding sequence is TGTGCCAGCCGTGGGACAGGGAACGCTAACTATGGCTACACCTTC.

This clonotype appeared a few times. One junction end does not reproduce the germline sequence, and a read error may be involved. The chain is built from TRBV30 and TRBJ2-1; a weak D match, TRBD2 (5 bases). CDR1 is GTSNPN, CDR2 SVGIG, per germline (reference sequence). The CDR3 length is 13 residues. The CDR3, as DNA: TGTGCCTGGAGTCCGGGGTTGGAGAATGAGCAGTTTTTC. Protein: CAWSPGLENEQFF.

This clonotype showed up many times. Here the CDR3 DNA reads TGTGCCAGCAGCGAAGGTAGCGGGGATGCCTACGAGCAGTACTTC. Translated, it gives CASSEGSGDAYEQYF. This chain links TRBV7-2 with TRBJ2-7; TRBD2 agrees at 8 bases. Looked up from germline, CDR1 is SGHTA and CDR2 is FQGNSA. CDR3 length: 15 residues. The V segment lost 5 bases and the J segment 2 bases; nucleotides outside the gene matches: 8. Looking up the rest from reference TRBV7-2 and TRBJ2-7 gives the full variable domain: GAGVSQSPSNKVTEKGKDVELRCDPISGHTALYWYRQSLGQGLEFLIYFQGNSAPDKSGLPSDRFSAERTGGSVSTLTIQRTQQEDSAVYLCASSEGSGDAYEQYFGPGTRLTVT.

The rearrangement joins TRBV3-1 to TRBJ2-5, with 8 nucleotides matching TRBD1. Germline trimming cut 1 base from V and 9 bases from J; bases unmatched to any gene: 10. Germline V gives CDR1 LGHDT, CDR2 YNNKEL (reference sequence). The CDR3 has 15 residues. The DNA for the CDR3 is TGTGCCAGCAGCCAAGTTAACAGGGGGAAATGGTCCCAGTACTTC. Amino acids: CASSQVNRGKWSQYF.

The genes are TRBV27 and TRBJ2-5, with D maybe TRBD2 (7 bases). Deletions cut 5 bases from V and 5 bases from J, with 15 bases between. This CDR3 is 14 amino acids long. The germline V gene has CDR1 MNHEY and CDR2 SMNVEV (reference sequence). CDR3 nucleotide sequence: TGTGCCAGCAGTATGCGGGGGCCGGGGGAGACCCAGTACTTC. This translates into CASSMRGPGETQYF.

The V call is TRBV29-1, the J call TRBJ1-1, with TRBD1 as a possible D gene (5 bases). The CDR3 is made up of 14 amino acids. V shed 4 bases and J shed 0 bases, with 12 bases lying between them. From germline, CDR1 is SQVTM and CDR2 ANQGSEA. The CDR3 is CSVAAGKLNTEAFF. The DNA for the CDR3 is TGCAGCGTTGCGGCAGGGAAATTGAACACTGAAGCTTTCTTT. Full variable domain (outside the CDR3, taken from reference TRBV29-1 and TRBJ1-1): SAVISQKPSRDICQRGTSLTIQCQVDSQVTMMFWYRQQPGQSLTLIATANQGSEATYESGFVIDKFPISRPNLTFSTLTVSNMSPEDSSIYLCSVAAGKLNTEAFFGQGTRLTVV.

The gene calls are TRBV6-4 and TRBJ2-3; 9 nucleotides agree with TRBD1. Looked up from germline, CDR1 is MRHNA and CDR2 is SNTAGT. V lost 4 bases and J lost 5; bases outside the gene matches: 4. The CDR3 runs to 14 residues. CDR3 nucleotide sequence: TGTGCCAGCAGTGGGGGACAGGGAAAAGATACGCAGTATTTT. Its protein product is CASSGGQGKDTQYF.

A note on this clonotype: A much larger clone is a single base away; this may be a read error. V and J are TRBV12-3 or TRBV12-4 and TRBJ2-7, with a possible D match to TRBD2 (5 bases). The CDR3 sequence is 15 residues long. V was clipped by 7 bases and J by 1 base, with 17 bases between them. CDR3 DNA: TGTGCCAGCAAGTTCAGCGAGGGTTATTCCTACGAGCAGTACTTC. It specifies CASKFSEGYSYEQYF.

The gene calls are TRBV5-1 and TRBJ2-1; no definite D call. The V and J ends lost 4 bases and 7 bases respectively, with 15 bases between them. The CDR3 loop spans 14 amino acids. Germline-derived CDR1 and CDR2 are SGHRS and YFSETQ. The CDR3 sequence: CASSPATQANEQFF. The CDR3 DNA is TGCGCCAGCAGCCCCGCAACCCAGGCGAATGAGCAGTTCTTC.

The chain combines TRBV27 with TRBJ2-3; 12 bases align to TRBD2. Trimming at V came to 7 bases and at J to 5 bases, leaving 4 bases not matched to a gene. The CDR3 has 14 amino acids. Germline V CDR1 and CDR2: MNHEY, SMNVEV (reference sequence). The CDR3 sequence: CASNGLAGLDTQYF. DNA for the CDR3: TGTGCCAGCAACGGACTAGCGGGGCTAGATACGCAGTATTTT.

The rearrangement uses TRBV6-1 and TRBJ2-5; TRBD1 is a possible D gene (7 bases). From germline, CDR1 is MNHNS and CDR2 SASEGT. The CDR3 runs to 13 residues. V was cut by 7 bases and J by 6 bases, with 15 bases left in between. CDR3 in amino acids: CASILGGGQTQYF. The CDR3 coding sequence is TGTGCCAGCATCCTAGGAGGGGGCCAGACCCAGTACTTC.

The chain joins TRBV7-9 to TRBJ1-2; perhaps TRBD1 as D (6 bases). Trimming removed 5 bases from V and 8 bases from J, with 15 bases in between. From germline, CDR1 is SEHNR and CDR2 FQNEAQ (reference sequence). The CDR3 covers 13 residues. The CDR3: CASSPRGVNGYTF. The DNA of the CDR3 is TGTGCCAGCAGCCCGAGGGGGGTAAACGGCTACACCTTC.

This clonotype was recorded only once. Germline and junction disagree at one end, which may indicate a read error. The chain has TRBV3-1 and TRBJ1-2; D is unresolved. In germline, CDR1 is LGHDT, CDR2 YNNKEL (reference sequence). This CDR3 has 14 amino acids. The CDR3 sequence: CAGSLEGGIYGYTF. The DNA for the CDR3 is TGTGCCGGCAGCTTGGAGGGCGGGATCTATGGCTACACCTTC. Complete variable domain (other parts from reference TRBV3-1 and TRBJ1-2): DTAVSQTPKYLVTQMGNDKSIKCEQNLGHDTMYWYKQDSKKFLKIMFSYNNKELIINETVPNRFSPKSPDKAHLNLHINSLELGDSAVYFCAGSLEGGIYGYTFGSGTRLTVV.

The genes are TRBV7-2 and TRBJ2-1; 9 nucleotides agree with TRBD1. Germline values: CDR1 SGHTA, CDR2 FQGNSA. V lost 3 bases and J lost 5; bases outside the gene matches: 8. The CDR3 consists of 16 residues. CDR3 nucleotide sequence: TGTGCCAGCAGCTTCCCACCCGGGACAGGGCACAATGAGCAGTTCTTC. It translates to CASSFPPGTGHNEQFF.